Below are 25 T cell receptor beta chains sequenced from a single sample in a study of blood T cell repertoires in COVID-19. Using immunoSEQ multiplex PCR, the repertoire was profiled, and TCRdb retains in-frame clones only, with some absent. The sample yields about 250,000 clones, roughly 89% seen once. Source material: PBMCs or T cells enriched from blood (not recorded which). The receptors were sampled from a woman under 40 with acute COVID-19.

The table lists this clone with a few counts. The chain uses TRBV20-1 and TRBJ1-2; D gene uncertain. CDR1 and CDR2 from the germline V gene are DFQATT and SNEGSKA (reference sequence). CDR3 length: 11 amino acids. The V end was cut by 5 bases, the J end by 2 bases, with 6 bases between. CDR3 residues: CSAQVNYGYTF. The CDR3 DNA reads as TGCAGTGCTCAGGTGAACTATGGCTACACCTTC.

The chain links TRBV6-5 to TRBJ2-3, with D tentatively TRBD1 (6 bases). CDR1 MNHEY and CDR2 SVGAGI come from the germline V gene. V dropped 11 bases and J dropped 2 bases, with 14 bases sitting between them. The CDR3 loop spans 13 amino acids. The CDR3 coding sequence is TGTGCCTCCAATACAGGGACCACAGATACGCAGTATTTT. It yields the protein CASNTGTTDTQYF.

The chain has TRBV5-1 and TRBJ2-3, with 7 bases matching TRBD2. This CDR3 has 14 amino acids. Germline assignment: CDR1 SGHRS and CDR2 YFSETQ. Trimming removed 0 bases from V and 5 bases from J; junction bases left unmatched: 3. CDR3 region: CASSLGSGGDTQYF. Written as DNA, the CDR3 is TGCGCCAGCAGCTTGGGTTCGGGGGGAGATACGCAGTATTTT.

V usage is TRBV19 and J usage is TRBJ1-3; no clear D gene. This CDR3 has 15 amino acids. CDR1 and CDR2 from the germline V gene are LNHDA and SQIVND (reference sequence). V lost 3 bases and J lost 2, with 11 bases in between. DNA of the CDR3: TGTGCCAGTAGTATCCCCGGGAACACTGGAAACACCATATATTTT. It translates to CASSIPGNTGNTIYF.

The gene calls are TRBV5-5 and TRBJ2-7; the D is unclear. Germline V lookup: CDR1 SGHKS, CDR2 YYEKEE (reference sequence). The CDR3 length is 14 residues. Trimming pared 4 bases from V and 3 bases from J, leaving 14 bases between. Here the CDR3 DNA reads TGTGCCAGCAGCCCCACGGGTTCTCACTACGAGCAGTACTTC. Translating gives CASSPTGSHYEQYF. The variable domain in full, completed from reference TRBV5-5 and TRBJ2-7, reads DAGVTQSPTHLIKTRGQQVTLRCSPISGHKSVSWYQQVLGQGPQFIFQYYEKEERGRGNFPDRFSARQFPNYSSELNVNALLLGDSALYLCASSPTGSHYEQYFGPGTRLTVT.

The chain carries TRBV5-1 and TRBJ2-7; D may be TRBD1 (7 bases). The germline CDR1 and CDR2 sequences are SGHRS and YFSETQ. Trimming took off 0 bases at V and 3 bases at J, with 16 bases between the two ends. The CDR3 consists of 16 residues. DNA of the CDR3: TGCGCCAGCAGCTTGGTGTCAGGGGGGAAAAGCTACGAGCAGTACTTC. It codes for CASSLVSGGKSYEQYF.

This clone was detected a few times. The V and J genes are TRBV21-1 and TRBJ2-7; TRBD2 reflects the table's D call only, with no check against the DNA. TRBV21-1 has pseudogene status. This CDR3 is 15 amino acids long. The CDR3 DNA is TGTGCCAGCAGTCCGGCCAGGGACTTCCACTACGAGCAGTACTTC. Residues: CASSPARDFHYEQYF.

CDR3: CASSLLTSVGDSRTYEQYF. CDR3 nucleotides: TGTGCCAGCAGTTTATTAACTTCCGTCGGGGACAGCCGAACCTACGAGCAGTACTTC. The chain has TRBV27 and TRBJ2-7; 7 positions agree with TRBD1. Germline loops: CDR1 MNHEY, CDR2 SMNVEV (reference sequence). Trimming removed 1 base from V and 2 bases from J; junction bases left unmatched: 17. The CDR3 contains 19 residues.

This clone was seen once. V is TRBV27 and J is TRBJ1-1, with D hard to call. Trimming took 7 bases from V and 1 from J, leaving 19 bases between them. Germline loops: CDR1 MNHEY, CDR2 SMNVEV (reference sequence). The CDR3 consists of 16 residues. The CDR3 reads CASTPNTFESNTEAFF. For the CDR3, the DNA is TGTGCCAGCACCCCAAACACCTTTGAATCGAACACTGAAGCTTTCTTT.

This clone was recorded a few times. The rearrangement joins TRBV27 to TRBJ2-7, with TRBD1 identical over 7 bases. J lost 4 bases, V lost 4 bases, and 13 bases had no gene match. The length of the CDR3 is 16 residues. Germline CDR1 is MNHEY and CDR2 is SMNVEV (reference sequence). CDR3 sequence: CASSSLTGQRRYEQYF. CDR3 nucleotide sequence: TGTGCCAGCAGTTCCCTAACGGGACAGAGACGATACGAGCAGTACTTC.

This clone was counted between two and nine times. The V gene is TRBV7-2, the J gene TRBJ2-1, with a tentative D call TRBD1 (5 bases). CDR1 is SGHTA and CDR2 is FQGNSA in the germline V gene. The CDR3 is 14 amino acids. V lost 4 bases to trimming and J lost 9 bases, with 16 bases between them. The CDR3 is CASSWGPDGAEQFF. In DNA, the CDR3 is TGTGCCAGCAGCTGGGGCCCTGATGGGGCTGAGCAGTTCTTC. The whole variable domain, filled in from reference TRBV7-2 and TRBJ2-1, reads GAGVSQSPSNKVTEKGKDVELRCDPISGHTALYWYRQSLGQGLEFLIYFQGNSAPDKSGLPSDRFSAERTGGSVSTLTIQRTQQEDSAVYLCASSWGPDGAEQFFGPGTRLTVL.

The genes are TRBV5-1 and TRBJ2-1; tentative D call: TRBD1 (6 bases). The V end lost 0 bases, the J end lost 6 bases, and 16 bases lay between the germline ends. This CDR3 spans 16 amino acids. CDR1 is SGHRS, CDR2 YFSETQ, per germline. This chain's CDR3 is CASSLAPAGDGNEQFF. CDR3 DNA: TGCGCCAGCAGCTTGGCACCGGCAGGGGACGGCAATGAGCAGTTCTTC.

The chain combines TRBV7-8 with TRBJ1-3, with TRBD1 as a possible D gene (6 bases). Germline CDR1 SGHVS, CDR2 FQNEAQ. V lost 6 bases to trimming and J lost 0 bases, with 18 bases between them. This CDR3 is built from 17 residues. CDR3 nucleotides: TGTGCCAGCAGACCGCTGCGGGGGGGCCACTCTGGAAACACCATATATTTT. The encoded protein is CASRPLRGGHSGNTIYF. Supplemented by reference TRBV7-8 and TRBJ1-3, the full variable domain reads GAGVSQSPRYKVAKRGQDVALRCDPISGHVSLFWYQQALGQGPEFLTYFQNEAQLDKSGLPSDRFFAERPEGSVSTLKIQRTQQEDSAVYLCASRPLRGGHSGNTIYFGEGSWLTVV.

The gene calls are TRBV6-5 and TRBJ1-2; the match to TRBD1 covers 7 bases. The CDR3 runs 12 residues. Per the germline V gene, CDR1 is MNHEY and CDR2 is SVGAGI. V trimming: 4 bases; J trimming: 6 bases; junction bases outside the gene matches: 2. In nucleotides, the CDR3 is TGTGCCAGCAGTTTCACAGGGGATGGCTACACCTTC. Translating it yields CASSFTGDGYTF.

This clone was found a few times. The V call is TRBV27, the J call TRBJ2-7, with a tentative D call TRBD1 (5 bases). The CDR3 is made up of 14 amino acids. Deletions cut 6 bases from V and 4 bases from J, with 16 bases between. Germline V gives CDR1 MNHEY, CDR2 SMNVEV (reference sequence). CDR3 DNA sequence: TGTGCCAGCAGACCCAGGGCTCTTCGATACGAGCAGTACTTC. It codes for CASRPRALRYEQYF.

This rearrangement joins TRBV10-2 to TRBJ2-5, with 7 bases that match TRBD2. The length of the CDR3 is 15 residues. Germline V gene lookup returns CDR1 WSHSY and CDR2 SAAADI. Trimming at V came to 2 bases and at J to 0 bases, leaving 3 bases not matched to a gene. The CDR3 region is CASSEAGTNQETQYF. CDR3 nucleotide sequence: TGCGCCAGCAGTGAGGCTGGGACTAACCAAGAGACCCAGTACTTC.

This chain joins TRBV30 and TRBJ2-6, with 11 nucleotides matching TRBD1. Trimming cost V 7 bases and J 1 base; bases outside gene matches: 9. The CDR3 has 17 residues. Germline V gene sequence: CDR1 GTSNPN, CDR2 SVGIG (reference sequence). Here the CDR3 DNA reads TGTGCCTCTATTCGGGGGACAGGGGGTTCTGGGGCCAACGTCCTGACTTTC. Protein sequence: CASIRGTGGSGANVLTF.

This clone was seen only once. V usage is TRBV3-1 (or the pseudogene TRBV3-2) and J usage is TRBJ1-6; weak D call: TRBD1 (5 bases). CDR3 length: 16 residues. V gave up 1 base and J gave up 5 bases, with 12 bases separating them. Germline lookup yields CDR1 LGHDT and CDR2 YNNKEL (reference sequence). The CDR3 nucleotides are TGTGCCAGCAGCCAAGTAGGCCAGGGCAATAATTCACCCCTCCACTTT. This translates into CASSQVGQGNNSPLHF.

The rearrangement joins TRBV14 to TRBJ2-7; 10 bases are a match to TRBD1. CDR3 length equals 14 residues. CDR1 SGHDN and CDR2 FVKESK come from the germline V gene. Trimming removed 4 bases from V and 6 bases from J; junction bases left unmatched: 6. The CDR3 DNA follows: TGTGCCAGCAGCCCCGGGACAGGGGACCGCGAGCAGTACTTC. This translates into CASSPGTGDREQYF.

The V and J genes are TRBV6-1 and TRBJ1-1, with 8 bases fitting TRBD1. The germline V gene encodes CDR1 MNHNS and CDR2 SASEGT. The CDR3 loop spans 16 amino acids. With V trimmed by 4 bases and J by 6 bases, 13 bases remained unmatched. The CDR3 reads CASSALFRGLKPEAFF. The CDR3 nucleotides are TGTGCCAGCAGTGCACTATTCAGGGGGCTGAAGCCTGAAGCTTTCTTT.

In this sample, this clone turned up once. The CDR3 region is CASSDRVTEAFF. The CDR3 DNA reads TGCGCCAGCAGTGATCGAGTCACTGAAGCTTTCTTT. The chain carries TRBV10-1 and TRBJ1-1, with no clear D. Germline CDR1 WNHNN, CDR2 SYGVQD (reference sequence). Trimming removed 3 bases from V and 4 bases from J, with 6 bases in between. This CDR3 has 12 amino acids.

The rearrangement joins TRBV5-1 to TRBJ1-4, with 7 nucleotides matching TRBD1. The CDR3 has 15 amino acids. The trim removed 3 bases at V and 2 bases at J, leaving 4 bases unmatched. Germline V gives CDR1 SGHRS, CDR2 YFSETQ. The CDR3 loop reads CASSWLTGTNEKLFF. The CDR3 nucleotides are TGCGCCAGCAGCTGGCTGACAGGGACTAATGAAAAACTGTTTTTT. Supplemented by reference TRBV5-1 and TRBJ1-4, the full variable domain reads KAGVTQTPRYLIKTRGQQVTLSCSPISGHRSVSWYQQTPGQGLQFLFEYFSETQRNKGNFPGRFSGRQFSNSRSEMNVSTLELGDSALYLCASSWLTGTNEKLFFGSGTQLSVL.

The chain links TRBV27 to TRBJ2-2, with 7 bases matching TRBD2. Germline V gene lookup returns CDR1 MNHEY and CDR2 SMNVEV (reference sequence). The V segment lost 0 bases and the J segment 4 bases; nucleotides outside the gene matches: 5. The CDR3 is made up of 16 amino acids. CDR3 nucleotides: TGTGCCAGCAGTTTATCGAGCGGGGAAGGCACCGGGGAGCTGTTTTTT. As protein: CASSLSSGEGTGELFF.

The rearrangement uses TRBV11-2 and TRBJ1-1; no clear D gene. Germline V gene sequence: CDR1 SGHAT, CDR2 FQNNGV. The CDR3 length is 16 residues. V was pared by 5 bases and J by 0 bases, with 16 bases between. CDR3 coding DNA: TGTGCCAGCAGCCCCTGGAGGGCTTTAATGAACACTGAAGCTTTCTTT. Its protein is CASSPWRALMNTEAFF.

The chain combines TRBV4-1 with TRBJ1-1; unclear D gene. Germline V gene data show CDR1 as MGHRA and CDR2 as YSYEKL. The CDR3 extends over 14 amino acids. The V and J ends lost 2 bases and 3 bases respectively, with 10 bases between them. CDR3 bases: TGCGCCAGCAGCCAAAAGGAGGAATACACTGAAGCTTTCTTT. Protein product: CASSQKEEYTEAFF.